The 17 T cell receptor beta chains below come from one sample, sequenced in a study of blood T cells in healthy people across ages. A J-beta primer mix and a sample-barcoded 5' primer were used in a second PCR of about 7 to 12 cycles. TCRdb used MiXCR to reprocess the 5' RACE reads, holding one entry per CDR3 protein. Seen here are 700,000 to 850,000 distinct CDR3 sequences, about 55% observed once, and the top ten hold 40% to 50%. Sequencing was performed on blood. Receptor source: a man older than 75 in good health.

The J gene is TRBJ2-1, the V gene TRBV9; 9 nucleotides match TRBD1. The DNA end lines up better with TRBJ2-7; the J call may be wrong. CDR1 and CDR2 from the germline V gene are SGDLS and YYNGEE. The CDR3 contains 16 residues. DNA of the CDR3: TGTGCCAGCAGCCAGGGGGGGACAGGGCCCTACAATGAGCAGTACTTC. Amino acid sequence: CASSQGGTGPYNEQYF.

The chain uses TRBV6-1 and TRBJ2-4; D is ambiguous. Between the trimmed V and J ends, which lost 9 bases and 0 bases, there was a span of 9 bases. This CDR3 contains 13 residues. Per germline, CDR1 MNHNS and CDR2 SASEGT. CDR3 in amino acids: CASLWGAKNIQYF. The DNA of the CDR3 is TGTGCCAGTCTCTGGGGAGCCAAAAACATTCAGTACTTC.

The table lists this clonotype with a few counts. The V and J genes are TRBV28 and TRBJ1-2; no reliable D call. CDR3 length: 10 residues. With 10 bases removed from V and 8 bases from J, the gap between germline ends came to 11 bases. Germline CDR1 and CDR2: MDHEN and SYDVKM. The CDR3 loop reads CATRSGGYTF. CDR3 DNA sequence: TGTGCCACCCGATCCGGCGGCTACACCTTC.

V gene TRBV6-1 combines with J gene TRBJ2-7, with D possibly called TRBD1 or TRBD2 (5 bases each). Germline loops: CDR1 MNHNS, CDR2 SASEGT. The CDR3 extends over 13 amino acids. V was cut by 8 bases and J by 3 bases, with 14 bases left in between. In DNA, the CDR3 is TGTGCCAGCGGCAGGGAGCCCCGCTACGAGCAGTACTTC. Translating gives CASGREPRYEQYF.

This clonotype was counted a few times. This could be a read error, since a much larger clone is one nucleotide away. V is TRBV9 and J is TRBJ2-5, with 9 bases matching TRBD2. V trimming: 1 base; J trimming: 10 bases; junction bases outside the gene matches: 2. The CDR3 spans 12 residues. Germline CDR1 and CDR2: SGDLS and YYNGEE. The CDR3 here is CASSVLSGSQYF. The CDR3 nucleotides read TGTGCCAGCAGCGTACTTAGCGGGAGCCAGTACTTC. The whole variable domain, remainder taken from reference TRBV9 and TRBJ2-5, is DSGVTQTPKHLITATGQRVTLRCSPRSGDLSVYWYQQSLDQGLQFLIQYYNGEERAKGNILERFSAQQFPDLHSELNLSSLELGDSALYFCASSVLSGSQYFGPGTRLLVL.

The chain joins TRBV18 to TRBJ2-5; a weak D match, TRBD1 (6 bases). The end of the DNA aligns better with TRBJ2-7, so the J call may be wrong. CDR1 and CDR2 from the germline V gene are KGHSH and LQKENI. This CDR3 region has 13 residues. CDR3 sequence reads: CASSPWTDYEQYF. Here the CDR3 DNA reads TGTGCCAGCTCACCATGGACAGACTACGAGCAGTACTTC.

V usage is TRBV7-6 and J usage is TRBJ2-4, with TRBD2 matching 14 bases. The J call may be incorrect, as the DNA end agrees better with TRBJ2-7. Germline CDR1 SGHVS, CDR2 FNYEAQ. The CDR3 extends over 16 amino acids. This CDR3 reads CASSSRGTSGSREQYF. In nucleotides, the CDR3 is TGTGCCAGCAGCTCCAGGGGGACTAGCGGGAGCCGCGAGCAGTACTTC.

DNA for the CDR3: TGTGCCAGTGAAGGATTAGGACGGATCTACGAGCAGTACTTC. Encoded protein: CASEGLGRIYEQYF. The rearrangement uses TRBV7-9 and TRBJ2-4; D gene uncertain. The DNA end favors TRBJ2-7, so the J call may be wrong. The CDR3 has 14 amino acids. CDR1 is SEHNR, CDR2 FQNEAQ, per germline (reference sequence).

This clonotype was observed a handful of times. Written as DNA, the CDR3 is TGTGCCAGCAGTGAACGGGCTGGAGGCTACACCTTC. Protein: CASSERAGGYTF. The rearrangement joins TRBV2 to TRBJ1-2, with D unclear. V lost 2 bases and J 8 bases, leaving 9 bases between the germline ends. In germline, CDR1 is SNHLY, CDR2 FYNNEI. The CDR3 has 12 amino acids.

CDR3 in DNA: TGTGCCAGCAGCTCTATTACCGCGACCCACGAGCAGTACTTC. Amino acid sequence: CASSSITATHEQYF. J is TRBJ2-7 and V is TRBV7-8; unclear D gene. CDR1 is SGHVS and CDR2 is FQNEAQ in the germline V gene. Trimming removed 4 bases from V and 5 bases from J, with 15 bases in between. This CDR3 is 14 amino acids long. The whole variable domain, filled in from reference TRBV7-8 and TRBJ2-7, reads GAGVSQSPRYKVAKRGQDVALRCDPISGHVSLFWYQQALGQGPEFLTYFQNEAQLDKSGLPSDRFFAERPEGSVSTLKIQRTQQEDSAVYLCASSSITATHEQYFGPGTRLTVT.

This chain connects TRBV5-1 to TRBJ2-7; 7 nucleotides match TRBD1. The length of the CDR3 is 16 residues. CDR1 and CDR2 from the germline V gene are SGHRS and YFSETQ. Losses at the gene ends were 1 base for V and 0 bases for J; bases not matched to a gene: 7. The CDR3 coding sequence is TGCGCCAGCAGCTTGAGGGGGCAGGGAAGCTCCTACGAGCAGTACTTC. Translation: CASSLRGQGSSYEQYF.

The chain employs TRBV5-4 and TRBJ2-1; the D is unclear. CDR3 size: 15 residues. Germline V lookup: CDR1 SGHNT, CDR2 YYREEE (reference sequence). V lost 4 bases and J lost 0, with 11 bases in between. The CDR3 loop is CASSKDTGSYNEQFF. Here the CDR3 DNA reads TGTGCCAGCAGCAAAGACACTGGCTCCTACAATGAGCAGTTCTTC.

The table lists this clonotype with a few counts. CDR3 sequence (DNA): TGCAGCGTTAGGGTAGCGGCCCTCTCCTACGAGCAGTACTTC. Its protein is CSVRVAALSYEQYF. J is TRBJ2-7 and V is TRBV29-1, with D perhaps matching TRBD2 (6 bases). Germline V gene lookup returns CDR1 SQVTM and CDR2 ANQGSEA. Deletions cut 5 bases from V and 0 bases from J, with 14 bases between. CDR3 length equals 14 residues.

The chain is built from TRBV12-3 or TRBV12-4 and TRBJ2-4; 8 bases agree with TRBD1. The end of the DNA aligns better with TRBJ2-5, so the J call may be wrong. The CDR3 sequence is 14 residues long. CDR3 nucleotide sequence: TGTGCCAGCGCCCTGACAGGGGTGGGGGAGACCCAGTACTTC. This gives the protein CASALTGVGETQYF.

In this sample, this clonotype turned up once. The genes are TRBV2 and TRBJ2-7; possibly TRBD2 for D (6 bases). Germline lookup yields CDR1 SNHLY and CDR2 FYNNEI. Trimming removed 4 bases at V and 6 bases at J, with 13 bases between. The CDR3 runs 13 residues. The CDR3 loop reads CASSGLGGGEQYF. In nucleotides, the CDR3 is TGTGCCAGCAGTGGACTGGGAGGAGGCGAGCAGTACTTC.

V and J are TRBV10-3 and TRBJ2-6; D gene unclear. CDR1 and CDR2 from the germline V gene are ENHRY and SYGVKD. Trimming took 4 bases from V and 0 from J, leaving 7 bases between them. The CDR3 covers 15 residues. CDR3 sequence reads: CAISVQNSGANVLTF. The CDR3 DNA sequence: TGTGCCATCAGTGTTCAGAACTCTGGGGCCAACGTCCTGACTTTC.

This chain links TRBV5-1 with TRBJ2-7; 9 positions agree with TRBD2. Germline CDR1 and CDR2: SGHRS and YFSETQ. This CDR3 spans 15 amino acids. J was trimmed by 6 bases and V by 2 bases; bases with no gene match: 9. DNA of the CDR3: TGCGCCAGCAGCTTCACCGGGACTAGCAGAAGCGAGCAGTACTTC. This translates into CASSFTGTSRSEQYF. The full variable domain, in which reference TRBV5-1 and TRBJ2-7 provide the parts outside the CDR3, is KAGVTQTPRYLIKTRGQQVTLSCSPISGHRSVSWYQQTPGQGLQFLFEYFSETQRNKGNFPGRFSGRQFSNSRSEMNVSTLELGDSALYLCASSFTGTSRSEQYFGPGTRLTVT.